These 30 T cell receptor beta chains came from one sample sequenced in a study of T-cell memory formation after mild COVID-19. TCRdb re-derived calls from the 5' RACE reads in MiXCR, one entry per CDR3 protein. The sample comprises some 57,000 distinct CDR3 sequences, 9.5% to 15% of which are singletons, and 20% to 25% rests with the top ten. The sequenced material came from PBMCs or a T cell subset sorted from them (not recorded which). The receptors were sampled from a young man who had mild COVID-19 (a few samples of this study predate the infection). Cell type and time point are not known.

This clonotype occurred many times. The V and J genes are TRBV7-2 and TRBJ2-1; no clear D. Trimming took off 2 bases at V and 5 bases at J, with 7 bases between the two ends. Germline V CDR1 and CDR2: SGHTA, FQGNSA. The CDR3 covers 13 residues. CDR3 residues: CASSLWVDNEQFF. The CDR3 nucleotides read TGTGCCAGCAGCTTATGGGTGGACAATGAGCAGTTCTTC. Looking up the rest from reference TRBV7-2 and TRBJ2-1 gives the full variable domain: GAGVSQSPSNKVTEKGKDVELRCDPISGHTALYWYRQSLGQGLEFLIYFQGNSAPDKSGLPSDRFSAERTGGSVSTLTIQRTQQEDSAVYLCASSLWVDNEQFFGPGTRLTVL.

The chain couples TRBV4-2 to TRBJ1-1; tentative D call: TRBD1 (5 bases). Trimming took 0 bases from V and 6 from J, leaving 14 bases between them. Germline-derived CDR1 and CDR2 are LGHNA and YNFKEQ. CDR3 length: 15 amino acids. The CDR3 nucleotides read TGTGCCAGCAGCCAAGATGTGGGGCGGAGCGCTGAAGCTTTCTTT. This sequence encodes CASSQDVGRSAEAFF.

This chain joins TRBV16 and TRBJ1-4; D gene uncertain. The CDR3 is 12 amino acids. The germline V gene has CDR1 KGHSY and CDR2 FQNENV. V was cut by 0 bases and J by 14 bases, with 10 bases left in between. CDR3 DNA sequence: TGTGCCAGCAGCCAATCGGGGATTTCGCTGTTTTTT. Protein product: CASSQSGISLFF.

This chain joins TRBV5-6 and TRBJ1-1; D unclear. Germline CDR1 reads SGHDT; CDR2 reads YYEEEE. There are 13 residues in the CDR3. V shed 5 bases and J shed 3 bases, with 11 bases lying between them. CDR3 DNA sequence: TGTGCCAGCAGAGCGGACCGGTACACTGAAGCTTTCTTT. This encodes CASRADRYTEAFF.

The chain combines TRBV28 with TRBJ1-2, with 8 bases lining up with TRBD1. V shed 5 bases, J shed 8 bases, and the junction held 7 bases outside the gene matches. The CDR3 sequence is 13 residues long. CDR1 is MDHEN, CDR2 SYDVKM, per germline. Here the CDR3 reads CASSVTGARGYTF. CDR3 in DNA: TGTGCCAGCAGTGTGACAGGGGCGCGCGGCTACACCTTC.

The chain uses TRBV9 and TRBJ2-1; 7 bases match TRBD2. The germline CDR1 and CDR2 sequences are SGDLS and YYNGEE. CDR3 size: 15 residues. J was trimmed by 4 bases and V by 3 bases; bases with no gene match: 7. CDR3 in amino acids: CASSAGLELYNEQFF. Here the CDR3 DNA reads TGTGCCAGCAGCGCCGGACTAGAGCTGTACAATGAGCAGTTCTTC.

This clonotype has ten or more counts. The gene calls are TRBV7-2 and TRBJ2-3; 8 nucleotides agree with TRBD1. J was trimmed by 4 bases and V by 5 bases; bases with no gene match: 2. Germline lookup yields CDR1 SGHTA and CDR2 FQGNSA. The CDR3 runs 13 residues. The CDR3 sequence: CASSLQGADTQYF. CDR3 nucleotides: TGTGCCAGCAGCCTACAGGGGGCAGATACGCAGTATTTT.

This chain connects TRBV18 to TRBJ2-7, with D unclear. Trimming removed 3 bases from V and 2 bases from J, with 14 bases in between. CDR3 length equals 15 residues. The germline V gene encodes CDR1 KGHSH and CDR2 LQKENI. Written as DNA, the CDR3 is TGTGCCAGCTCACCTTTCAACTCCATGGCCTACGAGCAGTACTTC. Translating it yields CASSPFNSMAYEQYF.

J is TRBJ1-6 and V is TRBV3-1; D remains unclear. The CDR3 covers 16 residues. Germline CDR1 and CDR2: LGHDT and YNNKEL (reference sequence). Trimming removed 0 bases at V and 4 bases at J, with 10 bases between. This chain's CDR3 is CASSQEGGTYNSPLHF. The DNA of the CDR3 is TGTGCCAGCAGCCAAGAAGGTGGCACTTATAATTCACCCCTCCACTTT.

This clonotype was found many times. The rearrangement joins TRBV7-9 to TRBJ2-7, with D maybe TRBD1 (6 bases). This CDR3 has 14 residues. Germline CDR1 is SEHNR and CDR2 is FQNEAQ (reference sequence). Between the trimmed V and J ends, which lost 5 bases and 1 base, there was a span of 12 bases. The CDR3 sequence is CASSRQQGSYEQYV. In nucleotides, the CDR3 is TGTGCCAGCAGCCGTCAACAGGGATCCTACGAGCAGTACGTC.

The chain joins TRBV6-6 to TRBJ1-5, with D unclear. Germline lookup yields CDR1 MNHNY and CDR2 SVGAGI (reference sequence). V gave up 4 bases and J gave up 5 bases, with 6 bases separating them. The CDR3 is made up of 12 amino acids. In DNA form, the CDR3 reads TGTGCCAGCAGTTCCGAAGATCAGCCCCAGCATTTT. Encoded protein: CASSSEDQPQHF.

There are many counts of this clonotype. The CDR3 coding sequence is TGTGCCAGCAGTTACTCGACTAGCACAGATACGCAGTATTTT. Its translation is CASSYSTSTDTQYF. V is TRBV6-2 or TRBV6-3 and J is TRBJ2-3; D call uncertain. This CDR3 contains 14 residues. Germline-derived CDR1 and CDR2 are MNHEY and SVGEGT. V was pared by 0 bases and J by 0 bases, with 4 bases between.

This clonotype was detected only a few times. This chain joins TRBV12-3 or TRBV12-4 and TRBJ1-5; D is undetermined. V lost 3 bases, J lost 7 bases, and 13 bases lay in between. This CDR3 spans 14 amino acids. CDR3 DNA: TGTGCCAGCAGTTTTGTTCCAGGTAGCCAGCCCCAGCATTTT. It codes for CASSFVPGSQPQHF.

The genes are TRBV6-5 and TRBJ2-1; 9 nucleotides agree with TRBD2. Germline values: CDR1 MNHEY, CDR2 SVGAGI. CDR3 length equals 15 residues. V lost 6 bases to trimming and J lost 3 bases; unmatched junction nucleotides: 6. This CDR3 reads CASSLSGGLYNEQFF. The DNA for the CDR3 is TGTGCCAGCAGCCTTAGCGGGGGACTCTACAATGAGCAGTTCTTC.

This clonotype has a handful of counts. This chain connects TRBV6-2 or TRBV6-3 to TRBJ1-2; D remains ambiguous. Trimming pared 2 bases from V and 4 bases from J, leaving 11 bases between. The length of the CDR3 is 14 residues. Germline V gene sequence: CDR1 MNHEY, CDR2 SVGEGT. DNA of the CDR3: TGTGCCAGCAGTTACAGACAACAACTCTATGGCTACACCTTC. It specifies CASSYRQQLYGYTF.

The V and J genes are TRBV20-1 and TRBJ1-1; D is unresolved. V lost 3 bases and J 7 bases, leaving 12 bases between the germline ends. The germline CDR1 and CDR2 sequences are DFQATT and SNEGSKA (reference sequence). The length of the CDR3 is 12 residues. CDR3 region: CSASRRGVEAFF. For the CDR3, the DNA is TGCAGTGCTAGCAGGCGTGGGGTTGAAGCTTTCTTT.

V usage is TRBV19 and J usage is TRBJ1-1; no firm D call. Trimming took 4 bases from V and 4 from J, leaving 7 bases between them. The CDR3 runs 12 residues. Germline-derived CDR1 and CDR2 are LNHDA and SQIVND (reference sequence). The CDR3 DNA is TGTGCCAGTAGTACCGGGCTCACTGAAGCTTTCTTT. Protein: CASSTGLTEAFF.

The table lists this clonotype with a few counts. The V gene is TRBV3-1, the J gene TRBJ2-5; 8 nucleotides agree with TRBD1. The CDR3 covers 14 residues. Looked up from germline, CDR1 is LGHDT and CDR2 is YNNKEL (reference sequence). V shed 4 bases and J 5 bases; nucleotides not matched to a gene: 6. CDR3 coding DNA: TGTGCCAGCAGCCCTTGGACAGGGAGCGAGACCCAGTACTTC. It specifies CASSPWTGSETQYF.

This clonotype was seen repeatedly, ten times or more. V and J are TRBV9 and TRBJ1-2; perhaps TRBD1 as D (6 bases). V lost 0 bases and J 3 bases, leaving 18 bases between the germline ends. The CDR3 has 17 residues. Germline CDR1 SGDLS, CDR2 YYNGEE. The CDR3 is CASSVASPAGADYGYTF. The CDR3 region has the DNA TGTGCCAGCAGCGTAGCTTCCCCAGCGGGGGCCGACTATGGCTACACCTTC.

This clonotype has just one count. The gene calls are TRBV4-1 and TRBJ1-3; D gene ambiguous. V lost 2 bases and J lost 2, with 10 bases in between. Germline V gene lookup returns CDR1 MGHRA and CDR2 YSYEKL. CDR3 length: 15 residues. CDR3 in DNA: TGCGCCAGCAGCCAAACGGAGCAGACTGGAAACACCATATATTTT. Residues: CASSQTEQTGNTIYF.

The chain combines TRBV10-3 with TRBJ2-5; the D gene could be TRBD1 or TRBD2 (6 bases each). The CDR3 runs to 12 residues. V was pared by 11 bases and J by 1 base, with 11 bases between. Germline CDR1 ENHRY, CDR2 SYGVKD. In DNA, the CDR3 is TGTGCCTCCAAGGGGGGCCAAGAGACCCAGTACTTC. This encodes CASKGGQETQYF.

This clonotype was recorded many times. The chain uses TRBV5-1 and TRBJ1-2, with D uncertain. This CDR3 spans 14 amino acids. Germline assignment: CDR1 SGHRS and CDR2 YFSETQ. The V end was cut by 4 bases, the J end by 8 bases, with 18 bases between. The CDR3 is CASSPSVGSGGYTF. The CDR3 DNA reads TGCGCCAGCAGCCCCTCGGTGGGATCTGGAGGCTACACCTTC.

This clonotype has ten or more counts. This chain connects TRBV19 to TRBJ1-2; D might be TRBD1 (5 bases). This CDR3 has 15 amino acids. The V end lost 6 bases, the J end lost 0 bases, and 14 bases lay between the germline ends. CDR1 is LNHDA, CDR2 SQIVND, per germline (reference sequence). This CDR3 reads CASRMFQGANYGYTF. CDR3 bases: TGTGCCAGTAGAATGTTCCAGGGAGCTAACTATGGCTACACCTTC. Complete variable domain (other parts from reference TRBV19 and TRBJ1-2): DGGITQSPKYLFRKEGQNVTLSCEQNLNHDAMYWYRQDPGQGLRLIYYSQIVNDFQKGDIAEGYSVSREKKESFPLTVTSAQKNPTAFYLCASRMFQGANYGYTFGSGTRLTVV.

The chain employs TRBV7-2 and TRBJ2-1; 8 bases align to TRBD2. J lost 5 bases, V lost 5 bases, and 8 bases had no gene match. Germline CDR1 and CDR2: SGHTA and FQGNSA. CDR3 length equals 15 residues. The DNA of the CDR3 is TGTGCCAGCAGCCCGCGAGCGGGGGATAACAATGAGCAGTTCTTC. This sequence encodes CASSPRAGDNNEQFF.

This clonotype was observed a few times. V and J are TRBV18 and TRBJ2-2, with a tentative D call TRBD1 (6 bases). CDR3 length equals 16 residues. Germline values: CDR1 KGHSH, CDR2 LQKENI. V dropped 1 base and J dropped 5 bases, with 14 bases sitting between them. The CDR3 DNA sequence: TGTGCCAGCTCACCACAGGGGGTTGTCCAAACCGGGGAGCTGTTTTTT. Amino acid sequence: CASSPQGVVQTGELFF.

This clonotype was picked up a small number of times. This sequence joins TRBV11-2 and TRBJ1-3; D not certain. The germline gives CDR1 SGHAT, CDR2 FQNNGV. The CDR3 length is 15 residues. V was trimmed by 4 bases and J by 0 bases, leaving 10 bases between them. CDR3 region: CASSSRLLSGNTIYF. The CDR3 DNA follows: TGTGCCAGCAGCTCAAGACTCCTCTCTGGAAACACCATATATTTT.

The chain recombines TRBV7-9 with TRBJ1-1; 9 bases line up with TRBD1. V was clipped by 9 bases and J by 3 bases; unmatched bases: 14. Per germline, CDR1 SEHNR and CDR2 FQNEAQ (reference sequence). CDR3 length: 16 residues. The CDR3 protein is CASLRDRVLLDTEAFF. CDR3 nucleotide sequence: TGTGCCAGTCTCCGGGACAGGGTATTATTAGACACTGAAGCTTTCTTT.

This clonotype is categorized as medium-sized. The chain recombines TRBV5-6 with TRBJ2-1; the D is unclear. Germline CDR1 SGHDT, CDR2 YYEEEE. Trimming stripped 6 bases from V and 5 bases from J, with 6 bases between. The CDR3 is 11 residues long. CDR3 protein: CASTKNNEQFF. CDR3 DNA sequence: TGTGCCAGCACCAAGAACAATGAGCAGTTCTTC. Complete variable domain (other parts from reference TRBV5-6 and TRBJ2-1): DAGVTQSPTHLIKTRGQQVTLRCSPKSGHDTVSWYQQALGQGPQFIFQYYEEEERQRGNFPDRFSGHQFPNYSSELNVNALLLGDSALYLCASTKNNEQFFGPGTRLTVL.

The CDR3 loop is CASSLAGLNNEQFF. DNA for the CDR3: TGTGCCAGCAGCTTAGCGGGACTCAACAATGAGCAGTTCTTC. The chain recombines TRBV7-7 with TRBJ2-1; D might be TRBD2 (6 bases). Germline V gene data show CDR1 as SSHAT and CDR2 as FNYEAQ (reference sequence). Trimming left V 0 bases short and J 5 bases short, with 8 bases between. The CDR3 totals 14 residues.

The table lists this clonotype with a few counts. The V and J genes are TRBV5-6 and TRBJ1-6; D possibly corresponds to TRBD1 (6 bases). V dropped 5 bases and J dropped 5 bases, with 14 bases sitting between them. This CDR3 comprises 15 residues. CDR1 and CDR2 from the germline V gene are SGHDT and YYEEEE. CDR3 in DNA: TGTGCCAGCAGTTACACGGACAGAAATAATTCACCCCTCCACTTT. It encodes CASSYTDRNNSPLHF.